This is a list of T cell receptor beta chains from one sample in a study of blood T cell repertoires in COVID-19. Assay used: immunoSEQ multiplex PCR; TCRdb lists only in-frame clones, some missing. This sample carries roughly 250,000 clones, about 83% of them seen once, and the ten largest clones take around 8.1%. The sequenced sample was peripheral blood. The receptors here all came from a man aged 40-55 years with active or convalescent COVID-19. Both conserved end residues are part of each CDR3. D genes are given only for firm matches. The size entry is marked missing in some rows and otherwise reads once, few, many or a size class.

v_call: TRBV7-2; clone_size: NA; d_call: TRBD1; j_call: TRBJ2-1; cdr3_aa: CASSTRTGFHNEQFF; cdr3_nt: TGTGCCAGCAGCACCCGGACAGGGTTTCACAATGAGCAGTTCTTC
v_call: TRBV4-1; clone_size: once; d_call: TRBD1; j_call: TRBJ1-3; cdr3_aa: CASSLQRGLFLNTIYF; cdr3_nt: TGCGCCAGCAGCCTTCAAAGGGGGCTTTTTTTAAACACCATATATTTT
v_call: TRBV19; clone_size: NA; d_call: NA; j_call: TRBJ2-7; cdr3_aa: CASSTLEGGTYEQYF; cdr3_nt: TGTGCCAGTAGTACCCTCGAGGGCGGGACCTACGAGCAGTACTTC
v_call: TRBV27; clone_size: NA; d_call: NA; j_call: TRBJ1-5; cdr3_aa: CASSLRSNQPQHF; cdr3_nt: TGTGCCAGCAGTTTGCGGAGCAATCAGCCCCAGCATTTT
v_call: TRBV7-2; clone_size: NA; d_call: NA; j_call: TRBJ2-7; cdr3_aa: CASSLEQVYEQYF; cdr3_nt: TGTGCCAGCAGCTTAGAGCAGGTCTACGAGCAGTACTTC
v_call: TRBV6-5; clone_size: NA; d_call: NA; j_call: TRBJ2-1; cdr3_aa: CASSYGQGPYNEQFF; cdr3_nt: TGTGCCAGCAGTTACGGCCAGGGGCCTTACAATGAGCAGTTCTTC
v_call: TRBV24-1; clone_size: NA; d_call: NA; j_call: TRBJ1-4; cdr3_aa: CATSPDRPNEKLFF; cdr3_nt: TGTGCCACCAGCCCCGACAGGCCTAATGAAAAACTGTTTTTT
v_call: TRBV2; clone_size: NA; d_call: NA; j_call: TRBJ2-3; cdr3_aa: CASILGLATDTQYF; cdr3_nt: TGTGCCAGCATCTTGGGACTTGCCACAGATACGCAGTATTTT
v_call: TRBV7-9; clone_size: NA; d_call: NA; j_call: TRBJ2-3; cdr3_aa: CASSPGVVTDTQYF; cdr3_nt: TGTGCCAGCAGCCCCGGGGTCGTCACAGATACGCAGTATTTT
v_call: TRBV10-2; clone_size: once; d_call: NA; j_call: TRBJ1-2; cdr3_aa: CAAQKEGYGYTF; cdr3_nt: TGCGCCGCCCAGAAGGAGGGCTATGGCTACACCTTC
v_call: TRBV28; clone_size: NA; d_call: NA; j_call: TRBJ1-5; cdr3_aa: CASSDRLNQPQHF; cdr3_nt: TGTGCCAGCAGTGACAGGCTCAATCAGCCCCAGCATTTT
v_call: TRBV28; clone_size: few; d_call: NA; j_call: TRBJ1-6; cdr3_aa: CASSRDGNSPLHF; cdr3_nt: TGTGCCAGCAGTCGAGATGGTAATTCACCCCTCCACTTT
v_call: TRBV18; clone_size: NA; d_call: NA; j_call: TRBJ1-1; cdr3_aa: CASTREEYTEAFF; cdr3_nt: TGTGCCAGCACAAGAGAGGAGTACACTGAAGCTTTCTTT
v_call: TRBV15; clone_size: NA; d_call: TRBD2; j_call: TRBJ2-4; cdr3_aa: CATSSERDSPYIQYF; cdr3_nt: TGTGCCACCAGCAGCGAGCGGGACTCCCCATACATTCAGTACTTC
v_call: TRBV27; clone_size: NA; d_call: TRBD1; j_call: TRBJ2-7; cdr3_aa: CASSSPGQGYEQYF; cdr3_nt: TGTGCCAGCAGTTCCCCGGGACAGGGGTACGAGCAGTACTTC
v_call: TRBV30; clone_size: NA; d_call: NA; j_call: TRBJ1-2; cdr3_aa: CAWSVGQGYTF; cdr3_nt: TGTGCCTGGAGTGTAGGACAGGGCTACACCTTC
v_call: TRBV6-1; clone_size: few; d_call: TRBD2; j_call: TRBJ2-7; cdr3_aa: CASSEAMIAGGTPYEQYF; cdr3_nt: TGTGCCAGCAGTGAAGCCATGATAGCGGGGGGTACTCCCTACGAGCAGTACTTC
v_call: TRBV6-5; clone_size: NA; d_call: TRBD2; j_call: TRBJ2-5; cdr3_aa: CASSGGRETQYF; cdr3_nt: TGTGCCAGCAGCGGCGGGAGGGAGACCCAGTACTTC
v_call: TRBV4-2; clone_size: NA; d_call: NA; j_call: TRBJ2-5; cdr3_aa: CASSQEPGRQETQYF; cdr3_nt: TGTGCCAGCAGCCAAGAACCGGGTCGGCAGGAGACCCAGTACTTC
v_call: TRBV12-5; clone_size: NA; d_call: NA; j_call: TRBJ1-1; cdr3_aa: CASGTRLGTEAFF; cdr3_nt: TGTGCTAGTGGTACACGACTGGGCACTGAAGCTTTCTTT
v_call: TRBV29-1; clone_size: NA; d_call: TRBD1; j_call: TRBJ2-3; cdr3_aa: CSAEQGAGADTQYF; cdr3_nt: TGCAGCGCCGAACAGGGGGCTGGGGCAGATACGCAGTATTTT
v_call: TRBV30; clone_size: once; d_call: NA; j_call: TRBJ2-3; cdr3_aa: CAWSIARSLQYF; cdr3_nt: TGTGCCTGGAGTATCGCACGGTCACTCCAGTATTTT
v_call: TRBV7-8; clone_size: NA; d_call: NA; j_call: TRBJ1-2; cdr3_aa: CASSPVRLGHRSGYTF; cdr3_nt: TGTGCCAGCAGCCCAGTTAGGTTGGGACACAGGTCTGGCTACACCTTC
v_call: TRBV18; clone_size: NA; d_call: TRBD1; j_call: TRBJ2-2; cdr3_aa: CASSPRTGGDTGELFF; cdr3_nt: TGTGCCAGCTCACCGCGCACAGGGGGAGACACCGGGGAGCTGTTTTTT
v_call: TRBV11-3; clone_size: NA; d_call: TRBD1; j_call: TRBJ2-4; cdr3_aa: CASSLDRGQGKNIQYF; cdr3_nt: TGTGCCAGCAGCTTAGATAGGGGGCAGGGCAAAAACATTCAGTACTTC
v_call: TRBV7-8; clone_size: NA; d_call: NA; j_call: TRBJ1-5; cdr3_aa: CASSPPDQPQHF; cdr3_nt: TGTGCCAGCAGCCCCCCTGATCAGCCCCAGCATTTT
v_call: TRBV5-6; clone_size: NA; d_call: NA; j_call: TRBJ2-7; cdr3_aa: CASSARDTKQYF; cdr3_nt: TGTGCCAGCAGCGCCCGGGACACGAAGCAGTACTTC
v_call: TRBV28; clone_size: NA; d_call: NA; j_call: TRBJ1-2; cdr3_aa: CASSPSFPFYGYTF; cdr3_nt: TGTGCCAGCAGTCCCTCCTTTCCTTTCTATGGCTACACCTTC
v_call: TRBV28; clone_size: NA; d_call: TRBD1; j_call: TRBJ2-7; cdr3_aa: CASSLGQSYEQYF; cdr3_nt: TGTGCCAGCAGCCTGGGACAGTCCTACGAGCAGTACTTC
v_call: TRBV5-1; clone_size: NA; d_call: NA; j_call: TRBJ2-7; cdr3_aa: CASSLVSRAYYYEQYF; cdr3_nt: TGCGCCAGCAGCTTGGTTTCCAGGGCTTATTACTACGAGCAGTACTTC
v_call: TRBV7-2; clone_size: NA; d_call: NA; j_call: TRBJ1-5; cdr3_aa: CASSFNGIAGYQPQHF; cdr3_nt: TGTGCCAGCAGCTTTAATGGGATTGCGGGGTACCAGCCCCAGCATTTT
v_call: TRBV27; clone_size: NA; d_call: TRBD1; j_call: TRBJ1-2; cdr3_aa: CASSYAGGQGAGVGGYTF; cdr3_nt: TGTGCCAGCAGTTACGCCGGGGGACAGGGGGCTGGAGTAGGTGGCTACACCTTC
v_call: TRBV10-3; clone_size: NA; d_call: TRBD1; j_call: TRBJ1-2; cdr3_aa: CATETGGVGYGYTF; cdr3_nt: TGTGCCACGGAGACAGGGGGCGTAGGCTATGGCTACACCTTC
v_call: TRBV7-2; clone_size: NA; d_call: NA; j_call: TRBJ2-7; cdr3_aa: CASSLGGEVNEQYF; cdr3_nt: TGTGCCAGCAGCTTAGGAGGAGAAGTAAACGAGCAGTACTTC
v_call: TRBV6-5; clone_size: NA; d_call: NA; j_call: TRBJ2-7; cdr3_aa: CASSRLSREAYEQYF; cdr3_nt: TGTGCCAGCAGTCGACTGTCGCGTGAGGCCTACGAGCAGTACTTC
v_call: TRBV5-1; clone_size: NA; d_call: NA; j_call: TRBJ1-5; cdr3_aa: CASSPLPGRDNQPQHF; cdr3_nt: TGCGCCAGCAGCCCTCTTCCTGGACGGGACAATCAGCCCCAGCATTTT
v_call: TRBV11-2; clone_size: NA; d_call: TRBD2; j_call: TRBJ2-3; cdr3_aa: CASSLGTSADTQYF; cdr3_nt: TGTGCCAGCAGCTTGGGGACTAGCGCAGATACGCAGTATTTT
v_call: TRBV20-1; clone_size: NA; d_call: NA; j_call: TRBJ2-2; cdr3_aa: CSASPAGTGELFF; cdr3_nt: TGCAGTGCTAGTCCCGCGGGAACCGGGGAGCTGTTTTTT
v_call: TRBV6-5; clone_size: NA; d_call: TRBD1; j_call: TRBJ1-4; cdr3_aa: CASTPGTGLNEKLFF; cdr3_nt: TGTGCCAGCACCCCAGGGACAGGTCTTAATGAAAAACTGTTTTTT
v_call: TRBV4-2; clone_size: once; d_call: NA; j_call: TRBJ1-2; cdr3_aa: CASSQDQGGGGGYTF; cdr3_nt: TGTGCCAGCAGCCAAGATCAAGGGGGGGGAGGTGGCTACACCTTC
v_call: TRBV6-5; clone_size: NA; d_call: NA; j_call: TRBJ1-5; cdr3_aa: CASRRQDNQPQHF; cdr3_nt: TGTGCCAGCAGAAGACAGGACAATCAGCCCCAGCATTTT
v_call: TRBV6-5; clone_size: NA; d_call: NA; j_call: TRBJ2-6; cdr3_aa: CASKLQSSGANVLTF; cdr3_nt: TGTGCCAGCAAGCTACAGAGCTCTGGGGCCAACGTCCTGACTTTC
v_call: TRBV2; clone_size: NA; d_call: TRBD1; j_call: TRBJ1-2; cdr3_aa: CASSPTGGYGYTF; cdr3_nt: TGTGCCAGCAGCCCGACAGGGGGTTATGGCTACACCTTC
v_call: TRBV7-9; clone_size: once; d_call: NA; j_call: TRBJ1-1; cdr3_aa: CASSSTDNTEAFF; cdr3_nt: TGTGCCAGCAGCTCGACAGACAACACTGAAGCTTTCTTT
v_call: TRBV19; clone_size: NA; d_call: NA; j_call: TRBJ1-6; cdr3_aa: CASSIERQPNSPLHF; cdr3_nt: TGTGCCAGTAGTATTGAGAGACAGCCTAATTCACCCCTCCACTTT
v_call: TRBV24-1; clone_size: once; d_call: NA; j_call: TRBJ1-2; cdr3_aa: CATSVAGEDGYTF; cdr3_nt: TGTGCCACCAGTGTGGCAGGGGAAGATGGCTACACCTTC
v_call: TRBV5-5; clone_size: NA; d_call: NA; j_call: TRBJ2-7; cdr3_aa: CASSWAGSYEQYF; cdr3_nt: TGTGCCAGCAGCTGGGCAGGGTCCTACGAGCAGTACTTC
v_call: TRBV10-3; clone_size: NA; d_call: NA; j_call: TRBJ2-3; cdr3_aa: CAIRYGGPDTQYF; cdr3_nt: TGTGCCATCAGGTACGGAGGGCCAGATACGCAGTATTTT
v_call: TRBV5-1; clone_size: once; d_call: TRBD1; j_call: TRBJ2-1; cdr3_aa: CASSSGQGGRLDEQFF; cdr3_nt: TGCGCCAGCAGCTCGGGACAGGGTGGAAGGTTGGATGAGCAGTTCTTC
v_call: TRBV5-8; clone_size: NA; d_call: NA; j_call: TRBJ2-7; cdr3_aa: CASSRDTSYEQYF; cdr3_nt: TGTGCCAGCAGCCGGGACACCTCCTACGAGCAGTACTTC
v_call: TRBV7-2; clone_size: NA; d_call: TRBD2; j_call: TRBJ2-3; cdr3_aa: CASSIRLAGVADTQYF; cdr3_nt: TGTGCCAGCAGCATCAGACTAGCGGGGGTGGCAGATACGCAGTATTTT
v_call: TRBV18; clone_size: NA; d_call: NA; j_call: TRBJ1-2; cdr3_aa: CASSPPVGGQRQKDYTF; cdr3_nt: TGTGCCAGCTCACCACCGGTGGGAGGGCAGAGGCAGAAGGACTACACCTTC
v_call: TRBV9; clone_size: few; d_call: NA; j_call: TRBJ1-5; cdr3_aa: CASSVEGDNQPQHF; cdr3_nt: TGTGCCAGCAGCGTAGAAGGGGACAATCAGCCCCAGCATTTT
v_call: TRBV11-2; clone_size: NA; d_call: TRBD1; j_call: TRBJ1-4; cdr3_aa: CASRIRQGAGEKLFF; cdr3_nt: TGTGCCAGCAGGATTCGACAGGGGGCAGGTGAAAAACTGTTTTTT
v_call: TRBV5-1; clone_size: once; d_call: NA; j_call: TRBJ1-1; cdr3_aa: CASSRRGGTNTEAFF; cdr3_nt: TGCGCCAGCAGCAGGAGGGGCGGGACGAACACTGAAGCTTTCTTT
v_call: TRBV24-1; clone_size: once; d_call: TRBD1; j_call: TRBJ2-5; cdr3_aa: CATGDRGPQYF; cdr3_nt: TGTGCCACCGGGGACAGGGGCCCCCAGTACTTC
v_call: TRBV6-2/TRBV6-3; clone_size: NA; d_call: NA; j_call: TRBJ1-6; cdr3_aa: CASSWEGQPYNSPLHF; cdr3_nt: TGTGCCAGCAGTTGGGAGGGTCAACCCTATAATTCACCCCTCCACTTT